This T cell receptor (beta chain) was sequenced in a study of shared clonotypes between healthy human individuals. General study points: Sharing across four donors was highest in naive CD4 (roughly 5%) and lowest in memory CD8 (0.4%).

Trimming took off 5 bases at V and 2 bases at J, with 11 bases between the two ends. The CDR3 has 14 residues. Germline lookup yields CDR1 SGHTA and CDR2 FQGNSA. Splitting of each subset's genomic DNA was done evenly across several immunoSEQ plates. Sequencing used immunoSEQ multiplex PCR; TCRdb keeps in-frame clones, though not all of them. This table has 740,000 or so clones, less than 80% appearing once. With regard to this clone: The antigen remains undetermined.

This sequence was found in a woman aged 25 to 45 in good health. The V call is TRBV7-2, the J call TRBJ2-3; TRBD1 is a possible D gene (6 bases). Input material: memory CD4+ T cells sorted from blood. Sample subset: CD45RA-negative fraction. CDR3 in amino acids: CASSGGGPTDTQYF. CDR3 DNA: TGTGCCAGCAGCGGGGGCGGGCCCACAGATACGCAGTATTTT.